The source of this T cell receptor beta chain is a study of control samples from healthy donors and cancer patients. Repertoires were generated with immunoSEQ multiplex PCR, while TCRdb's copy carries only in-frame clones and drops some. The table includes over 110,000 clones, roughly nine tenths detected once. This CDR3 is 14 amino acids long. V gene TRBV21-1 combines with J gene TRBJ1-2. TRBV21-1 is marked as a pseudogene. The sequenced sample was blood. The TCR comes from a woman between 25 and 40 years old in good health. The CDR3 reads CASSTDGANYGYTF. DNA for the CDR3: TGTGCCAGCAGCACGGACGGAGCTAACTATGGCTACACCTTC.